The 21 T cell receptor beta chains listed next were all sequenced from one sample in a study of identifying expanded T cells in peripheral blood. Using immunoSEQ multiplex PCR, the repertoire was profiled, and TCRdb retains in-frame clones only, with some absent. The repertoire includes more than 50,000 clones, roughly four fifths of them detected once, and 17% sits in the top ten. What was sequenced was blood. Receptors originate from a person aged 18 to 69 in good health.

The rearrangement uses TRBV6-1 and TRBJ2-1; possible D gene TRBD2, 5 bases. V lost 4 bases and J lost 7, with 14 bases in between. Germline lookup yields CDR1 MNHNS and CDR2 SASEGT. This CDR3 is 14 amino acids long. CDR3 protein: CASSVGPAENEQFF. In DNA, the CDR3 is TGTGCCAGCAGTGTGGGTCCAGCGGAGAATGAGCAGTTCTTC.

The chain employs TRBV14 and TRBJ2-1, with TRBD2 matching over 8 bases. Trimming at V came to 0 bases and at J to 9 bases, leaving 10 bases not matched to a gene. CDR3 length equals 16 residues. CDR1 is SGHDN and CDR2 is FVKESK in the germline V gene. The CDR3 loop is CASSQEPAGVSSEQFF. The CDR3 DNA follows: TGTGCCAGCAGCCAAGAACCAGCGGGAGTCTCTAGTGAGCAGTTCTTC.

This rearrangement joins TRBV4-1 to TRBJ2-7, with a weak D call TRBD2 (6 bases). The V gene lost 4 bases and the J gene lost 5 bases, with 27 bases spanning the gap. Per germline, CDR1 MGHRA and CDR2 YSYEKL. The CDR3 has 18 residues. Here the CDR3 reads CASSPSPSSGVGKNEQYF. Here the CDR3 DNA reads TGCGCCAGCAGCCCTAGCCCCTCCTCGGGGGTGGGAAAGAACGAGCAGTACTTC.

The CDR3: CASSYDPGTSGGLNTGELFF. The CDR3 DNA follows: TGTGCCAGCAGCTATGACCCCGGGACTAGCGGGGGCCTTAACACCGGGGAGCTGTTTTTT. The chain recombines TRBV7-3 with TRBJ2-2; TRBD2 matches at 14 bases. V shed 4 bases and J 2 bases; nucleotides not matched to a gene: 12. Germline assignment: CDR1 SGHTA and CDR2 FQGTGA. This CDR3 is 20 amino acids long.

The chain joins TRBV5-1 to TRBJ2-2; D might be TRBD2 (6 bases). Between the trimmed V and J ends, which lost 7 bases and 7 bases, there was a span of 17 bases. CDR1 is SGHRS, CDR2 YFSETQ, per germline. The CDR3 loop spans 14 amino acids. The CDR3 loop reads CASSSGDWGGELFF. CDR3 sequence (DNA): TGCGCCAGCTCGTCGGGGGACTGGGGCGGGGAGCTGTTTTTT.

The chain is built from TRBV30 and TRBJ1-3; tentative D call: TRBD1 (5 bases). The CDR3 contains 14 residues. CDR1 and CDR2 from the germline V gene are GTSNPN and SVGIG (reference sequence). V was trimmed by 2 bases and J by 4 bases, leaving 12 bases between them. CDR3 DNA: TGTGCCTGGAGTCCAGGGACGGTGGGAAACACCATATATTTT. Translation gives CAWSPGTVGNTIYF.

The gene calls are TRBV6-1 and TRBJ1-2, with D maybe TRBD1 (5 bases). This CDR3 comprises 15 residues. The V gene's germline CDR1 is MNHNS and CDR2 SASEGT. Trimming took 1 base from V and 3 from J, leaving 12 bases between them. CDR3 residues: CASSEGRDSYYGYTF. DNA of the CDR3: TGTGCCAGCAGTGAAGGTCGGGACTCCTACTATGGCTACACCTTC.

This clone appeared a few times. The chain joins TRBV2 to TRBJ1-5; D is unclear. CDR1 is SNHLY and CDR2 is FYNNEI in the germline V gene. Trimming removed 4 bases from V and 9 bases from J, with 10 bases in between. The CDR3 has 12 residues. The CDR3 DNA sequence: TGTGCCAGCAGTGCTCGACTGTGGCCCCAGCATTTT. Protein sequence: CASSARLWPQHF. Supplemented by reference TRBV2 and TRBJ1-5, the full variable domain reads EPEVTQTPSHQVTQMGQEVILRCVPISNHLYFYWYRQILGQKVEFLVSFYNNEISEKSEIFDDQFSVERPDGSNFTLKIRSTKLEDSAMYFCASSARLWPQHFGDGTRLSIL.

The CDR3 protein is CASRENAGMLNEQFF. The CDR3 coding sequence is TGCGCCAGTAGAGAAAACGCAGGGATGTTGAATGAGCAGTTCTTC. The chain recombines TRBV5-1 with TRBJ2-1, with a possible D match to TRBD1 (5 bases). This CDR3 is built from 15 residues. V was cut by 8 bases and J by 7 bases, with 22 bases left in between. Germline V gene data show CDR1 as SGHRS and CDR2 as YFSETQ.

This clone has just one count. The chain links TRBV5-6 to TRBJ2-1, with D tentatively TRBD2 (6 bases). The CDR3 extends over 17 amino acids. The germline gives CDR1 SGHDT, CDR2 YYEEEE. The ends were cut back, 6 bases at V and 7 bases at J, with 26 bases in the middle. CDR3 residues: CASTYGFTSRSGNEQFF. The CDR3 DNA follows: TGTGCCAGCACCTATGGATTTACTAGCAGATCGGGGAATGAGCAGTTCTTC.

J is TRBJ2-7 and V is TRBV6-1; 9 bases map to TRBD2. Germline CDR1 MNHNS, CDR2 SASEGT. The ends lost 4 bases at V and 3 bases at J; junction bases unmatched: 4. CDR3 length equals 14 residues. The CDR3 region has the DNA TGTGCCAGCAGTGTTAGCGGGAGCGGCTACGAGCAGTACTTC. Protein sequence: CASSVSGSGYEQYF.

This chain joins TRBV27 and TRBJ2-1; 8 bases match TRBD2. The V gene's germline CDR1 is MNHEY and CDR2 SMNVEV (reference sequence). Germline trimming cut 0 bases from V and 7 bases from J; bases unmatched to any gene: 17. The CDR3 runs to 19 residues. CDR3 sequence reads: CASSLSTSIAGWAGNEQFF. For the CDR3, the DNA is TGTGCCAGCAGTTTATCCACCTCCATAGCGGGGTGGGCGGGGAATGAGCAGTTCTTC.

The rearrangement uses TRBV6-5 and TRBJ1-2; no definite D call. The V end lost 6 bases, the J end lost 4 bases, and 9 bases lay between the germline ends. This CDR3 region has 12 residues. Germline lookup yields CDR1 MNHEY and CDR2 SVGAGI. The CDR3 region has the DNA TGTGCCAGCAGAAGGGTCGGCTATGGCTACACCTTC. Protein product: CASRRVGYGYTF.

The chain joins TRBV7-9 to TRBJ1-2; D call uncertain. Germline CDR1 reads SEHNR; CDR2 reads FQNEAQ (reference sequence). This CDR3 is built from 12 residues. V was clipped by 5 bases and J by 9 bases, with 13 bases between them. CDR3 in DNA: TGTGCCAGCAGCCACCCCGGGTCACGCTACACCTTC. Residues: CASSHPGSRYTF.

CDR3 region: CASSLGQENTEAFF. DNA for the CDR3: TGTGCCAGCAGCTTGGGGCAAGAGAACACTGAAGCTTTCTTT. The chain has TRBV7-9 and TRBJ1-1, with D possibly matching TRBD1 (5 bases). This CDR3 has 14 residues. The V end lost 3 bases, the J end lost 1 base, and 9 bases lay between the germline ends. The germline gives CDR1 SEHNR, CDR2 FQNEAQ (reference sequence).

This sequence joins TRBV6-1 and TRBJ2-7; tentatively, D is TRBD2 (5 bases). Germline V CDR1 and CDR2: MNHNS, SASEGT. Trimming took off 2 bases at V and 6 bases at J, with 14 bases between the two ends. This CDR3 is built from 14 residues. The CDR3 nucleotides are TGTGCCAGCAGTGAAAGGATGGAGCGGAGCGAGCAGTACTTC. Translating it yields CASSERMERSEQYF.

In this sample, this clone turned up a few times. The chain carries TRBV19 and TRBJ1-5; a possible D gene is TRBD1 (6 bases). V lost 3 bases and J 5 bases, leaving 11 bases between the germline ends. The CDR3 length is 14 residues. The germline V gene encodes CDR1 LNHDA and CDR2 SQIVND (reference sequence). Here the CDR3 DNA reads TGTGCCAGTAGTATCGCAGGGGTATATCAGCCCCAGCATTTT. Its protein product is CASSIAGVYQPQHF.

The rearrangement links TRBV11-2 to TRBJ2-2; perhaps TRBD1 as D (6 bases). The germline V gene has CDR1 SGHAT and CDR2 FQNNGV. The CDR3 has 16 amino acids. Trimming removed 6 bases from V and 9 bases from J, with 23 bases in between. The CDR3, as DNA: TGTGCCAGCAGGATACAGGGTTGGTTGCCGACCCGGGAGCTGTTTTTT. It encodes CASRIQGWLPTRELFF.

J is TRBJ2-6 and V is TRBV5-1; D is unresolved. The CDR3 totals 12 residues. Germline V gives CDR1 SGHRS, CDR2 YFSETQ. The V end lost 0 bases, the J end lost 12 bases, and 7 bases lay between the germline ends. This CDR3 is CASSLETGVLTF. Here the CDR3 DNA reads TGCGCCAGCAGCTTGGAAACCGGCGTCCTGACTTTC.

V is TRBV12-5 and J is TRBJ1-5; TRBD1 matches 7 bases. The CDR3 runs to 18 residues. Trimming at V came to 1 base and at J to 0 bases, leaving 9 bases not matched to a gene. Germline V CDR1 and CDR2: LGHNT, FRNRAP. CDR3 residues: CASGLEGQRLYSNQPQHF. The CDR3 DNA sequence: TGTGCTAGTGGTTTGGAGGGACAGAGACTTTATAGCAATCAGCCCCAGCATTTT.

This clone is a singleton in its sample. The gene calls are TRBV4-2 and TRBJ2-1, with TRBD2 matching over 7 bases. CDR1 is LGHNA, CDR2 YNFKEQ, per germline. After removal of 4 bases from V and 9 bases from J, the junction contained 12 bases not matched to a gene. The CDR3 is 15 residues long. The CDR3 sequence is CASSLSGREKFEQFF. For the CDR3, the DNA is TGTGCCAGCAGCCTGTCCGGGCGGGAGAAATTTGAGCAGTTCTTC.